The present T cell receptor beta chain was sequenced within a study of blood T cell repertoires in COVID-19. Whole-study context: PBMCs, B-cell-depleted T cells, or T cells provided the cDNA or gDNA that made up the material.

Donors in Cohort 3 who had recovered were those with two negative PCRs, healthcare professional clearance, or resolution of their symptoms. Some clones are missing from TCRdb's copy, which holds only in-frame ones; the method was immunoSEQ multiplex PCR. The sample lists some 250,000 clones, about 89% occurring once. CDR3 length: 18 amino acids. With 3 bases clipped from V and 3 bases from J, the junction kept 9 bases outside the gene matches. From germline, CDR1 is DFQATT and CDR2 SNEGSKA (reference sequence). The sample consisted of PBMCs or T cells enriched from blood (not recorded which). V is TRBV20-1 and J is TRBJ2-6; the match to TRBD1 covers 12 bases. The source of this sequence is a man aged 40-49 years who had recovered from COVID-19. The CDR3 coding sequence is TGCAGTGCTAGTGCCCGGGACAGGGGGCTTCTTGGGGCCAACGTCCTGACTTTC. Translated: CSASARDRGLLGANVLTF.